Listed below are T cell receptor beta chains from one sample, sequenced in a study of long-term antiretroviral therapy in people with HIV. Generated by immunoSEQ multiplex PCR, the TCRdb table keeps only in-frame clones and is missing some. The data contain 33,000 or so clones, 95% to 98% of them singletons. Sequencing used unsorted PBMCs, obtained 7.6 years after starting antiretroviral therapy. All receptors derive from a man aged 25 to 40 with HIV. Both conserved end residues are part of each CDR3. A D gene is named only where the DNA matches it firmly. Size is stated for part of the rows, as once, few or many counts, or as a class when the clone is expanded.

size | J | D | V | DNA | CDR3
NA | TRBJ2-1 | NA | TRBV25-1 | TGTGCCAGCAGTGAAGGAAATGAGCAGTTCTTC | CASSEGNEQFF
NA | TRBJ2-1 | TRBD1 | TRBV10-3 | TGTGCCATCGGACAGGGCTCCTACAATGAGCAGTTCTTC | CAIGQGSYNEQFF
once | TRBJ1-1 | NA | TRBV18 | TGTGCCAGCTCACCAAAAACGGGATCGAACACTGAAGCTTTCTTT | CASSPKTGSNTEAFF
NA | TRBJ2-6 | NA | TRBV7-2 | TGTGCCAGCAGCTTAGTGCCGGGGCTCCTCTCTGGGGCCAACGTCCTGACTTTC | CASSLVPGLLSGANVLTF
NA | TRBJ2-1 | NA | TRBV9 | TGTGCCAGCAGCGTAGAACAGGGAGACAATGAGCAGTTCTTC | CASSVEQGDNEQFF
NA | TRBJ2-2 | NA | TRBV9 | TGTGCCAGCAGCGTGGAAGGGATTCGAACCGGGGAGCTGTTTTTT | CASSVEGIRTGELFF
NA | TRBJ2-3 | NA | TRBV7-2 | TGTGCCAGCAGCCCCCGGGACCTAAGGACAGATACGCAGTATTTT | CASSPRDLRTDTQYF
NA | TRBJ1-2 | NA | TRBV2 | TGTGCCAGCAGTGAAGGGGCGATCTATGGCTACACCTTC | CASSEGAIYGYTF
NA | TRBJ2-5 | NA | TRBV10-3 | TGTGCCAGCGGGAACCGGGGAAAGGAGACCCAGTACTTC | CASGNRGKETQYF
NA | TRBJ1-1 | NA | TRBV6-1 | TGTGCCAGCAGTGTCAGCGCAGGGAAGACTGAAGCTTTCTTT | CASSVSAGKTEAFF
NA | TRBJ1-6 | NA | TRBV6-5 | TGTGCCAGCAGTGCCCGGGAGGGGCTCAATTCACCCCTCCACTTT | CASSAREGLNSPLHF
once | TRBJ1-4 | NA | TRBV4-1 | TGCGCCAGCAGCCAAAACGGTAATTCAAATGAAAAACTGTTTTTT | CASSQNGNSNEKLFF
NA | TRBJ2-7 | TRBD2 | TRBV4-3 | TGCGCCAGCAGCCAGTACCGTTCTAGCGGCGAGCAGTACTTC | CASSQYRSSGEQYF
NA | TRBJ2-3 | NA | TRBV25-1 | TGTGCCAGCAGTGTAGTGGGAGATACGCAGTATTTT | CASSVVGDTQYF